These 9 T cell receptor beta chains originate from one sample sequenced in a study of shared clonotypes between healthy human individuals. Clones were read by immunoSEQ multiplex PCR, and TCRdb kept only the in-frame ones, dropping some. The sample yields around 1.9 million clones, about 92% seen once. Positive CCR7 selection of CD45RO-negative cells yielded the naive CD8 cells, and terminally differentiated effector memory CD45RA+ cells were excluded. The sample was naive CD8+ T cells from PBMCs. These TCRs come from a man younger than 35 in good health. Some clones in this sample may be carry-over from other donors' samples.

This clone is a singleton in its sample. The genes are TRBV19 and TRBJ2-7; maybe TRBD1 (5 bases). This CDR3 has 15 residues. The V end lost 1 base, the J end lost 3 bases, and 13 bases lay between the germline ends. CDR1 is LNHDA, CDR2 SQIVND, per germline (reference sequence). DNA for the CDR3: TGTGCCAGTAGTATAGGTACAGGTAACTTCTACGAGCAGTACTTC. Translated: CASSIGTGNFYEQYF.

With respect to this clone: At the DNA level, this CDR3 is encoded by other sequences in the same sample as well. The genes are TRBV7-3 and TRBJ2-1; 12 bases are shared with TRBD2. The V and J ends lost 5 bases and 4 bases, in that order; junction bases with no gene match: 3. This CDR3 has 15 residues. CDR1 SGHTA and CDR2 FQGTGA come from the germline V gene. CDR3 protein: CASSLAGGPYNEQFF. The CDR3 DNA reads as TGTGCCAGCAGCCTAGCGGGAGGGCCATACAATGAGCAGTTCTTC.

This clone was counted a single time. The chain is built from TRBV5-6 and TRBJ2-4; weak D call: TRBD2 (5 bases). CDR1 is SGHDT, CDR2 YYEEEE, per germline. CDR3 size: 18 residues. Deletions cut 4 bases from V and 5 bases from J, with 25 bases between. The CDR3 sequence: CASSGWAGLRVGQNIQYF. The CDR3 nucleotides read TGTGCCAGCAGCGGCTGGGCGGGTTTAAGAGTAGGGCAAAACATTCAGTACTTC.

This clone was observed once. The CDR3 sequence is CASSIQQGVTGNTIYF. The CDR3 nucleotides are TGTGCCAGTAGTATACAACAGGGCGTTACTGGAAACACCATATATTTT. The rearrangement uses TRBV19 and TRBJ1-3, with D tentatively TRBD1 (6 bases). The V gene lost 2 bases and the J gene lost 2 bases, with 13 bases spanning the gap. Germline CDR1 is LNHDA and CDR2 is SQIVND (reference sequence). The CDR3 contains 16 residues.

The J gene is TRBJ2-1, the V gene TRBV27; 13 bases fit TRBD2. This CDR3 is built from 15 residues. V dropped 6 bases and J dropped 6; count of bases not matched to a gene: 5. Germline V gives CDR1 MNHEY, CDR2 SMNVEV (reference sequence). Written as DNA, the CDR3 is TGTGCCAGCAGCCCACTAGCGGGAGGGTTCAATGAGCAGTTCTTC. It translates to CASSPLAGGFNEQFF.

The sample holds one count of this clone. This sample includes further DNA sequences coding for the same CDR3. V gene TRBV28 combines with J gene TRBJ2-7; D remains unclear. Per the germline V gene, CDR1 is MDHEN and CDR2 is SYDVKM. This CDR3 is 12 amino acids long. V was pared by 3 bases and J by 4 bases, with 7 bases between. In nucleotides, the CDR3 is TGTGCCAGCAGTTTGAGGTTATACGAGCAGTACTTC. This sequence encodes CASSLRLYEQYF.

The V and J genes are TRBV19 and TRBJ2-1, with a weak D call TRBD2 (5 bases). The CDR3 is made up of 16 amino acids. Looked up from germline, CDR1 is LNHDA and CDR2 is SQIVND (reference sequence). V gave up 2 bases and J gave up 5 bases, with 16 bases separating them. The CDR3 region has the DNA TGTGCCAGTAGTATACATCGGGCTAGCTCGAACAATGAGCAGTTCTTC. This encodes CASSIHRASSNNEQFF.

CDR3 in amino acids: CASSSGAWETQYF. As DNA, the CDR3 is TGTGCCAGCTCTTCGGGAGCATGGGAGACCCAGTACTTC. The V call is TRBV6-6, the J call TRBJ2-5, with D possibly matching TRBD2 (6 bases). The CDR3 spans 13 residues. Trimming left V 8 bases short and J 5 bases short, with 15 bases between. The germline V gene has CDR1 MNHNY and CDR2 SVGAGI (reference sequence).

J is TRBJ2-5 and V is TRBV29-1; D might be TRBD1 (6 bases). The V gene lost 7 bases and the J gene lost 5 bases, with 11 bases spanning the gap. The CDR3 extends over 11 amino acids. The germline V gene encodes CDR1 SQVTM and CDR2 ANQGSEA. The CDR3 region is CSGTVVETQYF. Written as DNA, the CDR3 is TGCAGCGGGACAGTGGTTGAGACCCAGTACTTC. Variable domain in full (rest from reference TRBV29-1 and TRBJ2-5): SAVISQKPSRDICQRGTSLTIQCQVDSQVTMMFWYRQQPGQSLTLIATANQGSEATYESGFVIDKFPISRPNLTFSTLTVSNMSPEDSSIYLCSGTVVETQYFGPGTRLLVL.